Reported below is one T cell receptor beta chain. What this receptor recognizes is not known. No quality values exist for individual bases; no much larger clone is one base distant. TCR alpha and beta CDR3 regions were amplified with the iRepertoire nested amplicon-rescue multiplex PCR (arm-PCR) platform from RNA. For one-step reverse transcription and amplification, roughly 100-450 ng of tissue mRNA or PBMC total RNA was used as input. Following bead purification, Illumina adapters were added by a secondary multiplex PCR, and the libraries were gel-purified between 200 and 400 bp. Internal 6-nucleotide barcodes were carried by the libraries and were used for demultiplexing. Sequencing of libraries was performed on an Illumina MiSeq with 2x220 or 2x250 nucleotide paired-end reads. The source study handled its data this way. Paired reads were merged with FLASH 1.2.11 and aligned to the GRCh37 human genome with BWA-MEM before extracting TRA and TRB reads. V and J assignment used an IMGT-derived reference of cassette sequences and CDR3 motifs that included pseudogenes. Reads were translated in three frames, and productive CDR3s were defined as those with a C...FGXG motif and no stop codons. Clonotypes were defined as unique combinations of V-J cassette pair and CDR3 amino acid sequence. Filtering of reads was based on Hamming distance, with the threshold set by the sequence error rate of each sample in mapped regions. Using fastp trimming at Q25 and MiXCR clonotype assembly, TCRdb reanalyzed the public sequencing data and kept in-frame beta chains. Entries are consolidated by CDR3 protein sequence, retaining the most common genes and DNA. TCRdb, not the authors, supplied the V and J calls. In all, the sample holds about 180,000 distinct CDR3 sequences, and more than 35% of those were seen once. Of the sample, about 5.2% is held by the ten largest clones.

The junction carries 23 bases between V and J, which are trimmed by 5 bases and 9 bases respectively. CDR1 and CDR2 (LNHDA, SQIVND) derive from the germline V gene (reference sequence). The CDR3, from cysteine to phenylalanine, totals 16 residues. Solely the CDR3 DNA is kept, with 48 bases framed from the first base. This sample is part of a study of glioma-infiltrating T cells (dated by TCRdb to 2016 to 2017). In terms of the full investigation: Glioma tissue, non-neoplastic brain tissue and matched peripheral blood mononuclear cells were used as sources from which TCR alpha- and beta-chain repertoires were sequenced. The paired cohort was made up of three low-grade glioma patients, about 8 primary glioblastoma patients and three non-glioma patients who contributed non-neoplastic brain tissue. Each tissue-infiltrating repertoire was compared with the same patient's peripheral blood repertoire to measure divergence between tissue and blood T-cell populations.

What the authors observed across the whole study: The group comparisons were based on small numbers of patients: three non-neoplastic, three low-grade glioma and about eight glioblastoma patients. Only a very small number of CDR3 sequences turned up in both tissue and blood, a result put down to high CDR3 diversity combined with limited sampling. VJ-independent divergence between tissue and blood was lower than expected in non-neoplastic patients but higher than expected in all gliomas, particularly low-grade gliomas.

The rearranged segments are TRBV19 and TRBJ2-1, with the D gene tentatively TRBD1 or TRBD2, based on 6 matching bases in each. The receptor comes from a human donor with low-grade glioma or glioblastoma, undergoing nonglioma brain surgery, or in good health (not recorded which). Material: glioma tissue, nonneoplastic brain tissue, or PBMCs (not recorded which). The nucleotides read TGTGCCAGTAGTCTTCAAGGGGGAGGCAGTAGTGGTGAGCAGTTCTTC. It translates as CASSLQGGGSSGEQFF.